This T cell receptor beta chain originates from a study of T-cell memory formation after mild COVID-19. This clonotype turned up a few times. TCRdb recomputed calls from the 5' RACE reads with MiXCR, one row per CDR3 protein. The sample holds 400,000 to 500,000 distinct CDR3 sequences, 18% seen once. The source material was PBMCs or a T cell subset sorted from them (not recorded which). This TCR was recovered from a man aged 18 to 29 who had mild COVID-19 (a few samples of this study predate the infection). Cell type and time point are not known.

The CDR3 region is CASSERIQWGNQPQHF. CDR3 sequence (DNA): TGTGCCAGCAGTGAACGAATCCAGTGGGGCAATCAGCCCCAGCATTTT. The genes are TRBV2 and TRBJ1-5, with D hard to call. The germline V and J ends were trimmed by 2 bases and 2 bases, with 13 bases remaining between them. The CDR3 is made up of 16 amino acids. Germline V gives CDR1 SNHLY, CDR2 FYNNEI.